Following are 5 T cell receptor beta chains from one sample sequenced in a study of blood T cell repertoires in COVID-19. Only in-frame clones appear in the TCRdb table, and some are missing; sequencing was by immunoSEQ multiplex PCR. This sample has roughly 230,000 clones, with roughly 91% found just once. Material for sequencing was peripheral blood. Receptors were obtained from a man in his thirties or forties with COVID-19, enrolled during active disease.

The V gene is TRBV29-1, the J gene TRBJ2-1, with unresolved D. Trimming stripped 1 base from V and 5 bases from J, with 9 bases between. This CDR3 has 13 amino acids. In germline, CDR1 is SQVTM, CDR2 ANQGSEA. The CDR3 DNA follows: TGCAGCGTTGAAGTCCTCACAGACAATGAGCAGTTCTTC. This sequence encodes CSVEVLTDNEQFF.

The chain is built from TRBV5-5 and TRBJ1-4; D may be TRBD1 (5 bases). V lost 1 base and J 4 bases, leaving 11 bases between the germline ends. CDR1 SGHKS and CDR2 YYEKEE come from the germline V gene (reference sequence). CDR3 length: 15 residues. The CDR3 protein is CASSLTGPLNEKLFF. The CDR3 nucleotides are TGTGCCAGCAGCTTGACAGGTCCTCTTAATGAAAAACTGTTTTTT.

The chain carries TRBV30 and TRBJ2-3, with 7 bases that match TRBD1. CDR3 size: 14 residues. V lost 2 bases, J lost 4 bases, and 6 bases stayed unmatched. CDR1 GTSNPN and CDR2 SVGIG come from the germline V gene (reference sequence). For the CDR3, the DNA is TGTGCCTGGAGTCCCGGGACAGCAGCAGATACGCAGTATTTT. This sequence encodes CAWSPGTAADTQYF.

The chain combines TRBV27 with TRBJ1-4, with 10 positions matching TRBD1. In germline, CDR1 is MNHEY, CDR2 SMNVEV (reference sequence). This CDR3 is 17 amino acids long. Losses at the gene ends were 5 bases for V and 2 bases for J; bases not matched to a gene: 8. CDR3 region: CASSPMDRGSTNEKLFF. The CDR3 nucleotides read TGTGCCAGCAGTCCGATGGACAGGGGGTCGACTAATGAAAAACTGTTTTTT.

V usage is TRBV3-1 (or the pseudogene TRBV3-2) and J usage is TRBJ1-2; 9 bases are shared with TRBD1. V trimming: 5 bases; J trimming: 2 bases; junction bases outside the gene matches: 9. Germline CDR1 reads LGHDT; CDR2 reads YNNKEL (reference sequence). The CDR3 has 16 amino acids. This CDR3 reads CASSSRTGGANYGYTF. CDR3 in DNA: TGTGCCAGCAGCTCCAGAACAGGGGGCGCCAACTATGGCTACACCTTC.